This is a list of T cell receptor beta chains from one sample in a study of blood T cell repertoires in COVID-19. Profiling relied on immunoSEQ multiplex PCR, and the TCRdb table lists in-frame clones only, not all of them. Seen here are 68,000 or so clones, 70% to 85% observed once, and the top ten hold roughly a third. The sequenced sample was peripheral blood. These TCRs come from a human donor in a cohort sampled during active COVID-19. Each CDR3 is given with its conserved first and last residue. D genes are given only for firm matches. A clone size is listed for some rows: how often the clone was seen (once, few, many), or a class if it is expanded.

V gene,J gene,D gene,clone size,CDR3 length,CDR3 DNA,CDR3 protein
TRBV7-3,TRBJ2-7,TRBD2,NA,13,TGTGCCAGCAGCTTAAGGCGGGAGAGCGCGCAGTACTTC,CASSLRRESAQYF
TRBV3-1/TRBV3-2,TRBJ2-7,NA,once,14,TGTGCCAGCAGCTCCTCCACAAACTCCTACGAGCAGTACTTC,CASSSSTNSYEQYF
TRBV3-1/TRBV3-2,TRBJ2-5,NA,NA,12,TGTGCCAGCAGCACGGGGGAGGCGACCCAGTACTTC,CASSTGEATQYF
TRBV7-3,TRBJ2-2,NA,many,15,TGTGCCAGCAGCCCTACCGTAAAGAGCACCGGGGAGCTGTTTTTT,CASSPTVKSTGELFF
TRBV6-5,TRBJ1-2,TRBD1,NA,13,TGTGCCAGCCGACAGGGGTCGAACTATGGCTACACCTTC,CASRQGSNYGYTF
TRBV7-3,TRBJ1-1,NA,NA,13,TGTGCCAGCAGCCACCGGGGGAGAGCTGAAGCTTTCTTT,CASSHRGRAEAFF
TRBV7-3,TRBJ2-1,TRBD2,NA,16,TGTGCCAGCAGCTTAGGTAGTCTAGCGGGAGTAGGGGAGCAGTTCTTC,CASSLGSLAGVGEQFF
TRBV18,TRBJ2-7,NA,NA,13,TGTGCCAGCTCACCACGGGGGGACTACGAGCAGTACTTC,CASSPRGDYEQYF
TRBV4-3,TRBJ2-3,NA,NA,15,TGCGCCAGCAGCCACCTCGGTCGGGGATCAGATACGCAGTATTTT,CASSHLGRGSDTQYF
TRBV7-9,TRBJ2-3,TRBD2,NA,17,TGTGCCAGCAGCTCGAGTCCGGCGGGAGTCGGCACAGATACGCAGTATTTT,CASSSSPAGVGTDTQYF
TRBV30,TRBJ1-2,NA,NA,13,TGTGCCTGGAGTGTACCAGCGCTCTATGGCTACACCTTC,CAWSVPALYGYTF
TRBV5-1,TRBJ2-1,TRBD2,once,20,TGCGCCAGCAGCCGAATGGGGGGACTAGCGGGAGGGACCTCCTACAATGAGCAGTTCTTC,CASSRMGGLAGGTSYNEQFF
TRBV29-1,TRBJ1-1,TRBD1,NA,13,TGCAGCACCCGACAGGGGGCGCGCACTGAAGCTTTCTTT,CSTRQGARTEAFF
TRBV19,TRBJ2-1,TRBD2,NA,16,TGTGCCAGTAGTATATGGACTAGCGGGAGGTCCCCCGAGCAGTTCTTC,CASSIWTSGRSPEQFF
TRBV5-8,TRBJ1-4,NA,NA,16,TGTGCCAGCAGGGCAGGGACACTCGCAACTAATGAAAAACTGTTTTTT,CASRAGTLATNEKLFF
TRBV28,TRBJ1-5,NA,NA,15,TGTGCCAGCAGTTTTCACAGGCTCAGCAATCAGCCCCAGCATTTT,CASSFHRLSNQPQHF
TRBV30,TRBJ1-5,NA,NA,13,TGTGCCTGGAGTGAACAGCCGAATCAGCCCCAGCATTTT,CAWSEQPNQPQHF
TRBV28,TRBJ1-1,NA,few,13,TGTGCCAGCAGTAGACTGTTAAACACTGAAGCTTTCTTT,CASSRLLNTEAFF
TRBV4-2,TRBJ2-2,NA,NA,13,TGTGCCAGCAGCCCCCTCCCCCTCGGGGAGCTGTTTTTT,CASSPLPLGELFF
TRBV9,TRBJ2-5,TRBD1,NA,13,TGTGCCAGCAGCGCAGGGGGCTGGGAGACCCAGTACTTC,CASSAGGWETQYF
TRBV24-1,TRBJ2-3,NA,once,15,TGTGCCACCAGTGATTTCCAGGGATCCACAGATACGCAGTATTTT,CATSDFQGSTDTQYF
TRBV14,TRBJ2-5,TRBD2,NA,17,TGTGCCAGCAGCCAAGATGAACTAGCGGGGGTTCGGGAGACCCAGTACTTC,CASSQDELAGVRETQYF
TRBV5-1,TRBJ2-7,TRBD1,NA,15,TGCGCCAGCAGCTCTGTCGGGGACAGAGCTTACGAGCAGTACTTC,CASSSVGDRAYEQYF